The T cell receptor (beta chain) described here comes from a study of T cells in Graves' hyperthyroidism and ophthalmopathy. Across the study: Peripheral blood sampling occurred at initial diagnosis, before any treatment.

The CDR3 is 13 residues long. Germline V lookup: CDR1 SQVTM, CDR2 ANQGSEA. There were TCR beta CDR3 regions amplified from RNA transcripts. The HTBI primer set served for first-round RT-PCR of the TCR CDR3. TCRdb independently ran MiXCR on the multiplex PCR reads; one entry per CDR3 protein. The top ten clones hold roughly 24% of a sample with around 340,000 distinct CDR3 sequences, 14% of them seen once. This chain links TRBV29-1 with TRBJ2-1, with TRBD2 matching 7 bases. This TCR was recovered from a woman aged 30 to 39 with Graves' hyperthyroidism. The sequenced sample consisted of blood. The CDR3 DNA reads TGCAGTGGGGGGGGACGCTTGTACAATGAGCAGTTCTTC. It encodes CSGGGRLYNEQFF.